A single sample is the source of the 13 T cell receptor beta chains below, sequenced in a study of shared T cell receptors in the human thymus. Clones were sequenced by immunoSEQ multiplex PCR, and TCRdb holds only the in-frame ones, with some missing. The profile shows just under 550,000 clones, roughly 74% of them singletons. In addition, the sample was reused for a study of human thymus T cells.

The sequenced sample consisted of thymocytes. These receptors all come from a boy younger than two with a congenital heart defect.

This chain links TRBV2 with TRBJ2-5; weak D call: TRBD2 (5 bases). The DNA end is a closer match to TRBJ2-7, so the J assignment may be wrong. Germline CDR1 SNHLY, CDR2 FYNNEI. This CDR3 spans 13 amino acids. The CDR3 DNA sequence: TGTGCCAGCACGGGCGGGCGGTCCTACGAGCAGTACTTC. It translates to CASTGGRSYEQYF.

The V and J genes are TRBV28 and TRBJ2-5, with D possibly matching TRBD2 (6 bases). CDR1 is MDHEN, CDR2 SYDVKM, per germline. The CDR3 consists of 15 residues. With 2 bases removed from V and 4 bases from J, the gap between germline ends came to 14 bases. The CDR3 DNA reads as TGTGCCAGCAGTTTACGCCGGGACTTGCGAGAGACCCAGTACTTC. It yields the protein CASSLRRDLRETQYF. The full variable domain, with the rest looked up from reference TRBV28 and TRBJ2-5, is DVKVTQSSRYLVKRTGEKVFLECVQDMDHENMFWYRQDPGLGLRLIYFSYDVKMKEKGDIPEGYSVSREKKERFSLILESASTNQTSMYLCASSLRRDLRETQYFGPGTRLLVL.

V usage is TRBV28 and J usage is TRBJ2-7; D remains ambiguous. Germline V CDR1 and CDR2: MDHEN, SYDVKM. This CDR3 has 17 residues. Trimming removed 6 bases at V and 0 bases at J, with 21 bases between. The CDR3 region has the DNA TGTGCCAGCAGCCTAGAGCAGTCCTATCGCAGCTCCTACGAGCAGTACTTC. Translated, it gives CASSLEQSYRSSYEQYF.

V is TRBV20-1 and J is TRBJ2-7; D might be TRBD2 (6 bases). CDR3 length: 10 amino acids. Germline V lookup: CDR1 DFQATT, CDR2 SNEGSKA (reference sequence). V lost 6 bases and J lost 9, with 12 bases in between. CDR3 coding DNA: TGCAGTGCCCGCTGGGGAGGGCAGTACTTC. It yields the protein CSARWGGQYF.

The J gene is TRBJ1-1, the V gene TRBV6-6; TRBD1 matches 9 bases. Trimming removed 5 bases from V and 5 bases from J; junction bases left unmatched: 12. Per the germline V gene, CDR1 is MNHNY and CDR2 is SVGAGI (reference sequence). The CDR3 is made up of 16 amino acids. The CDR3 is CASSPPGQGRGTEAFF. Written as DNA, the CDR3 is TGTGCCAGCAGTCCACCGGGACAGGGACGTGGGACTGAAGCTTTCTTT.

V usage is TRBV7-9 and J usage is TRBJ2-7, with TRBD1 matching over 11 bases. This CDR3 is 15 amino acids long. Germline V gene data show CDR1 as SEHNR and CDR2 as FQNEAQ (reference sequence). J lost 4 bases, V lost 5 bases, and 7 bases had no gene match. The CDR3 spells CASSPPGQGAYEQYF. CDR3 nucleotides: TGTGCCAGCAGCCCGCCCGGACAGGGGGCTTACGAGCAGTACTTC.

V and J are TRBV9 and TRBJ1-2, with TRBD1 as a possible D gene (5 bases). CDR1 SGDLS and CDR2 YYNGEE come from the germline V gene. Trimming removed 4 bases from V and 2 bases from J, with 12 bases in between. The CDR3 runs 14 residues. As DNA, the CDR3 is TGTGCCAGCAGCCTCACGCACAGGAACTATGGCTACACCTTC. Encoded protein: CASSLTHRNYGYTF.

The chain uses TRBV7-8 and TRBJ2-7; D call uncertain. The CDR3 consists of 18 residues. The germline V and J ends were trimmed by 1 base and 0 bases, with 19 bases remaining between them. In germline, CDR1 is SGHVS, CDR2 FQNEAQ. Written as DNA, the CDR3 is TGTGCCAGCAGCTTAGAACTCCCCGAGATGAGGAGCTCCTACGAGCAGTACTTC. It is translated as CASSLELPEMRSSYEQYF.

This rearrangement joins TRBV15 to TRBJ2-5; TRBD1 agrees at 12 bases. Germline lookup yields CDR1 LNHNV and CDR2 YYDKDF (reference sequence). This CDR3 is built from 18 residues. The V and J ends lost 5 bases and 4 bases, in that order; junction bases with no gene match: 14. The CDR3 sequence: CATSLRDRGQRMGETQYF. CDR3 bases: TGTGCCACCAGCCTCCGGGACAGGGGGCAGAGGATGGGAGAGACCCAGTACTTC.

This clone was seen a handful of times. The chain carries TRBV18 and TRBJ2-7; D might be TRBD2 (5 bases). V was cut by 3 bases and J by 5 bases, with 8 bases left in between. Looked up from germline, CDR1 is KGHSH and CDR2 is LQKENI. This CDR3 has 12 amino acids. The chain's CDR3 is CASSPGADEQYF. The CDR3 DNA reads as TGTGCCAGCTCACCGGGAGCCGACGAGCAGTACTTC.

This chain connects TRBV29-1 to TRBJ1-3, with TRBD1 as a possible D gene (6 bases). CDR1 and CDR2 (germline): SQVTM, ANQGSEA. This CDR3 has 16 amino acids. Trimming cost V 0 bases and J 1 base, with 13 bases left between them. The CDR3 spells CSVEDRGAGSGNTIYF. In DNA, the CDR3 is TGCAGCGTTGAAGATCGGGGGGCGGGTTCTGGAAACACCATATATTTT.

The V gene is TRBV4-3, the J gene TRBJ2-7; D remains unclear. V lost 0 bases to trimming and J lost 0 bases, with 12 bases between them. There are 16 residues in the CDR3. The germline V gene encodes CDR1 LGHNA and CDR2 YSLEER. The CDR3 nucleotides are TGCGCCAGCAGCCAAGATCGTCAGGTCAGCTCCTACGAGCAGTACTTC. Protein: CASSQDRQVSSYEQYF.

Notes on this clone: One end of the junction is discordant with germline, which a read error may explain. J is TRBJ2-5 and V is TRBV7-2; TRBD2 agrees at 13 bases. The CDR3 is made up of 16 amino acids. Looked up from germline, CDR1 is SGHTA and CDR2 is FQGNSA. The CDR3 protein is CASSLTQLAGGPFDNF. The CDR3 nucleotides read TGTGCCAGCAGCTTAACCCAACTAGCGGGAGGGCCCTTTGATAACTTC.